This TCR beta chain was sequenced for a study of spatial heterogeneity in lung cancer. TCRdb itself ran the 5' RACE reads through MiXCR, one entry per CDR3 protein. The sample has about 39,000 distinct CDR3 sequences; approximately 3.1% are singletons. Time point in this sample: sample taken at primary tumor resection. The V end was cut by 0 bases, the J end by 4 bases, with 10 bases between. CDR1 and CDR2 (germline): LGHDT, YNNKEL (reference sequence). The CDR3 length is 15 residues. Many counts were recorded for this clonotype. This clonotype was sampled from a male donor with early-stage non-small cell lung cancer. The chain employs TRBV3-1 and TRBJ2-1, with D perhaps matching TRBD2 (5 bases). The starting material was normal lung tissue next to the tumor, obtained at surgery. CDR3 loop: CASSQELAVYNEQFF. In DNA form, the CDR3 reads TGTGCCAGCAGCCAAGAGCTAGCTGTGTACAATGAGCAGTTCTTC.